The subject of this entry is one T cell receptor (beta chain). Its antigen is as yet unknown. In germline, CDR1 is SGHRS, CDR2 YFSETQ. V trimming: 2 bases; J trimming: 4 bases; junction bases outside the gene matches: 6. This CDR3 spans 14 amino acids. Diagnostic decisions used clinical symptoms, serum thyroxine and TRAb, thyroid ultrasound and orbital computed tomography. The data originate from a study of T cells in Graves' hyperthyroidism and ophthalmopathy. About the study: Initial diagnosis, before any treatment, was when peripheral blood was collected.

The CDR3 regions of TCR beta were amplified from RNA transcripts. Using the HTBI primer set, a first-round RT-PCR was run on the TCR CDR3. From the multiplex PCR reads, TCRdb called clonotypes with MiXCR, one entry per CDR3 protein. The sample holds approximately 870,000 distinct CDR3 sequences, more than 30% seen once. General observations from the study: Separating ophthalmopathy from stable hyperthyroidism was achieved by a 13 V-J model.

The chain employs TRBV5-1 and TRBJ2-7; 7 nucleotides line up with TRBD2. Sequencing was carried out using blood. The TCR comes from a man aged 18 to 30 with Graves' hyperthyroidism. The CDR3 reads CASSFEGGPYEQYF. The DNA for the CDR3 is TGCGCCAGCAGCTTTGAGGGAGGGCCGTACGAGCAGTACTTC.